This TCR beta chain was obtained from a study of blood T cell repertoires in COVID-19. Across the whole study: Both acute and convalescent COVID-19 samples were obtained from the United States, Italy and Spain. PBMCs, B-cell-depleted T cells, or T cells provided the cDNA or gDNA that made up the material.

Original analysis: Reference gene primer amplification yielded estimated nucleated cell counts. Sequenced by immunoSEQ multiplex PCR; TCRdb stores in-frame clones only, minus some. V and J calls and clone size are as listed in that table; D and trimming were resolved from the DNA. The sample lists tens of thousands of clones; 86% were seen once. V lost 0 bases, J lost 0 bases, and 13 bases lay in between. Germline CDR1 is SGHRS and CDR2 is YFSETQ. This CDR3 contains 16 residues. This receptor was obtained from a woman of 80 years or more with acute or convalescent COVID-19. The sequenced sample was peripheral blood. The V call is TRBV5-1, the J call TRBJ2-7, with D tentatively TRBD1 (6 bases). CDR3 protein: CASSLDPGHSSYEQYF. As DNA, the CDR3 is TGCGCCAGCAGCTTGGACCCGGGACATAGCTCCTACGAGCAGTACTTC.